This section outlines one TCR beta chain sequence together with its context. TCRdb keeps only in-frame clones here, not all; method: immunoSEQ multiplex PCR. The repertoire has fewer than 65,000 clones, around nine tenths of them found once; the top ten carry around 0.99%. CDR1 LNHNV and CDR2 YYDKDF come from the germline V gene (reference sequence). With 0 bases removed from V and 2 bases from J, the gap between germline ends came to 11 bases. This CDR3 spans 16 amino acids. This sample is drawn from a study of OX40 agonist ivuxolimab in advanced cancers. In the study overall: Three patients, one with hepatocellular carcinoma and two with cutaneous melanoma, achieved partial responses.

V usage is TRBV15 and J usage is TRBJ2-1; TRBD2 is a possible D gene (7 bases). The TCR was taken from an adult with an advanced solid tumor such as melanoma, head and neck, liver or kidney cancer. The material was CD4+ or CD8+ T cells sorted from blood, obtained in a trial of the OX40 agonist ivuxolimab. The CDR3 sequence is CATSREGAGAYNEQFF. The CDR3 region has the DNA TGTGCCACCAGCAGAGAGGGGGCGGGGGCCTACAATGAGCAGTTCTTC.